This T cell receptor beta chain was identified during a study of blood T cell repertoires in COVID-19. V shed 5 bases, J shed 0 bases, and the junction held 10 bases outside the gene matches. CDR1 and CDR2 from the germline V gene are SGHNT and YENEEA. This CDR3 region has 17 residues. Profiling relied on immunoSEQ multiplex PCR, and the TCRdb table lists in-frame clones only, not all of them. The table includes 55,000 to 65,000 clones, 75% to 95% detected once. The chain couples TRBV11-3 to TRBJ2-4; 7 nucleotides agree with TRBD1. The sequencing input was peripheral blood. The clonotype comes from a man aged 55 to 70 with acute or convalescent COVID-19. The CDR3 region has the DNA TGTGCCAGCAGCCCCCGACAGGGCCCCGTAGCCAAAAACATTCAGTACTTC. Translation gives CASSPRQGPVAKNIQYF.